The entry that follows covers one TCR beta chain sequence. Enrollment of patients from Seattle took place during active infection, with longitudinal follow-up. Authors' processing steps: For nucleated cells, counts were estimated from reference gene primer amplification. Some clones are missing from TCRdb's copy, which holds only in-frame ones; the method was immunoSEQ multiplex PCR. Clone size and the V and J calls come from that table; the DNA yielded D and trimming. This repertoire shows about 250,000 clones, roughly 85% found once; its top ten account for approximately 5.1%. The germline CDR1 and CDR2 sequences are GTSNPN and SVGIG (reference sequence). CDR3 length: 16 residues. With 7 bases removed from V and 5 bases from J, the gap between germline ends came to 25 bases. The sample comes from a study of blood T cell repertoires in COVID-19. Across the study: Samples came from the United States, Italy and Spain, spanning acute and convalescent COVID-19.

Sequencing was performed on peripheral blood. This clonotype originated in a man aged 45-65 years with COVID-19, enrolled during active disease. The chain couples TRBV30 to TRBJ2-3, with D perhaps TRBD1 (5 bases). In nucleotides, the CDR3 is TGTGCCTCGGTCCCGGCGGCGAAGGGGCGAGGAGATACGCAGTATTTT. It yields the protein CASVPAAKGRGDTQYF. Filled out from reference TRBV30 and TRBJ2-3, the complete variable domain reads SQTIHQWPATLVQPVGSPLSLECTVEGTSNPNLYWYRQAAGRGLQLLFYSVGIGQISSEVPQNLSASRPQDRQFILSSKKLLLSDSGFYLCASVPAAKGRGDTQYFGPGTRLTVL.